The clone carrying this T cell receptor (beta chain) showed up just a few times. Its antigen is as yet unknown. The J segment lost 4 bases and the V segment lost 2 bases, leaving 7 bases of the junction unmatched. The CDR3 length is 14 residues. In germline, CDR1 is DFQATT, CDR2 SNEGSKA (reference sequence). Amplification of TCR beta CDR3 regions used RNA transcripts. The library came from an HTBI-primed first-round RT-PCR and a second-round multiplex PCR. MiXCR, applied by TCRdb to the multiplex PCR reads, yields one record per CDR3 protein. Of hundreds of thousands of distinct CDR3 sequences listed, roughly two fifths are singletons. The sample belongs to a study of Graves' ophthalmopathy and Graves' hyperthyroidism. Study results and limitations: Ophthalmopathy progression was predicted by the model at more than 55% sensitivity and about 72% specificity. A 13-signature model separated ophthalmopathy from stable hyperthyroidism, about 90% sensitivity, around 81% specificity.

Certain patients were not enrolled. These were patients with other autoimmune diseases, uncontrolled infections, pregnancy or lactation. Thyroid ultrasound, orbital computed tomography, TRAb, serum thyroxine and clinical symptoms formed the basis of diagnosis. This sequence joins TRBV20-1 and TRBJ2-7; 8 bases fit TRBD1. Material for sequencing was peripheral blood. The sequence was obtained from an adult man with Graves' ophthalmopathy. In DNA, the CDR3 is TGCAGTGCTAGATCGGGACAGGCACTATACGAGCAGTACTTC. Its protein product is CSARSGQALYEQYF.